The 27 T cell receptor beta chains listed next were all sequenced from one sample in a study of T-cell memory formation after mild COVID-19. TCRdb recomputed calls from the 5' RACE reads with MiXCR, one row per CDR3 protein. This table has around 200,000 distinct CDR3 sequences, around 18% appearing once. Sequencing used PBMCs or a T cell subset sorted from them (not recorded which). The receptors here all came from a young man who had mild COVID-19 (a few samples of this study predate the infection). Cell type and time point are not known.

The chain employs TRBV12-3 or TRBV12-4 and TRBJ1-2; no clear D gene. This CDR3 spans 13 amino acids. V was shortened by 7 bases and J by 0 bases, with 9 bases between the two germline ends. CDR3 DNA sequence: TGTGCCAGCACCTTTCGGCCTAACTATGGCTACACCTTC. Amino acids: CASTFRPNYGYTF.

The DNA of the CDR3 is TGCGCCAGCAGCCTCTCGGGACAGGAAAATTCACCCCTCCACTTT. It yields the protein CASSLSGQENSPLHF. The J gene is TRBJ1-6, the V gene TRBV4-1; TRBD1 agrees at 8 bases. Germline assignment: CDR1 MGHRA and CDR2 YSYEKL. The CDR3 has 15 amino acids. The J segment lost 7 bases and the V segment lost 4 bases, leaving 6 bases of the junction unmatched.

This clonotype has only a few counts. The chain employs TRBV20-1 and TRBJ1-1; D remains unclear. CDR1 is DFQATT, CDR2 SNEGSKA, per germline (reference sequence). This CDR3 comprises 11 residues. The ends were cut back, 2 bases at V and 1 base at J, with 2 bases in the middle. The CDR3 spells CSARQNTEAFF. The CDR3 DNA sequence: TGCAGTGCTAGACAGAACACTGAAGCTTTCTTT.

The chain recombines TRBV6-1 with TRBJ2-3; D not certain. V lost 3 bases to trimming and J lost 7 bases, with 11 bases between them. This CDR3 spans 13 amino acids. The germline CDR1 and CDR2 sequences are MNHNS and SASEGT. The CDR3 DNA sequence: TGTGCCAGCAGTGAGGGTATCGCAAATACGCAGTATTTT. Translated: CASSEGIANTQYF.

This chain joins TRBV9 and TRBJ2-3, with D possibly TRBD2 on 6 matching bases. V lost 0 bases and J 4 bases, leaving 9 bases between the germline ends. The germline CDR1 and CDR2 sequences are SGDLS and YYNGEE. This CDR3 comprises 14 residues. The CDR3 coding sequence is TGTGCCAGCAGCGTAGGAGGAGGGCCAGATACGCAGTATTTT. Translating it yields CASSVGGGPDTQYF.

The chain is built from TRBV7-2 and TRBJ1-5; D is ambiguous. The CDR3 loop spans 13 amino acids. The V end lost 0 bases, the J end lost 4 bases, and 4 bases lay between the germline ends. CDR1 and CDR2 from the germline V gene are SGHTA and FQGNSA. The CDR3: CASSLAWNQPQHF. The CDR3 DNA follows: TGTGCCAGCAGCTTAGCGTGGAATCAGCCCCAGCATTTT.

This clonotype was detected a few times. The genes are TRBV27 and TRBJ2-1; 8 bases map to TRBD2. The CDR3 loop spans 14 amino acids. Germline CDR1 is MNHEY and CDR2 is SMNVEV (reference sequence). With V trimmed by 2 bases and J by 9 bases, 6 bases remained unmatched. The CDR3 DNA reads TGTGCCAGCAGTTTAGGGACTAGGTCCGGTGAGCAGTTCTTC. Translation: CASSLGTRSGEQFF.

This clonotype was found a few times. This chain uses TRBV15 with TRBJ2-1; D remains ambiguous. The CDR3 runs 14 residues. V gave up 4 bases and J gave up 0 bases, with 7 bases separating them. From germline, CDR1 is LNHNV and CDR2 YYDKDF (reference sequence). CDR3 in amino acids: CATSKESSYNEQFF. DNA of the CDR3: TGTGCCACCAGCAAGGAGAGCTCCTACAATGAGCAGTTCTTC.

The chain uses TRBV7-9 and TRBJ1-6; 7 nucleotides match TRBD1. This CDR3 has 16 residues. V gave up 6 bases and J gave up 0 bases; unmatched junction bases: 5. The germline CDR1 and CDR2 sequences are SEHNR and FQNEAQ (reference sequence). The CDR3 region has the DNA TGTGCCAGCAGATCTACAGGGGACTCCTATAATTCACCCCTCCACTTT. Protein: CASRSTGDSYNSPLHF.

The CDR3 protein is CASSLGGTGMNTEAFF. As DNA, the CDR3 is TGTGCCAGCAGCCTAGGGGGGACAGGCATGAACACTGAAGCTTTCTTT. The chain is built from TRBV7-2 and TRBJ1-1, with 8 bases aligning to TRBD1. J was trimmed by 0 bases and V by 5 bases; bases with no gene match: 8. The CDR3 loop spans 16 amino acids. Germline lookup yields CDR1 SGHTA and CDR2 FQGNSA.

This clonotype has more than one count but fewer than ten. The chain carries TRBV28 and TRBJ2-7; no clear D gene. The CDR3 extends over 13 amino acids. Germline values: CDR1 MDHEN, CDR2 SYDVKM. Trimming took 5 bases from V and 2 from J, leaving 10 bases between them. The chain's CDR3 is CASSLTPTYEQYF. Here the CDR3 DNA reads TGTGCCAGCAGTCTCACCCCGACCTACGAGCAGTACTTC.

V usage is TRBV5-1 and J usage is TRBJ1-1, with D uncertain. Trimming pared 4 bases from V and 10 bases from J, leaving 23 bases between. Germline V lookup: CDR1 SGHRS, CDR2 YFSETQ. CDR3 length: 15 residues. The CDR3 reads CASSASGPPSVGAFF. In DNA, the CDR3 is TGCGCCAGCAGCGCGTCCGGGCCGCCGTCGGTCGGAGCTTTCTTT.

CDR3 nucleotide sequence: TGTGCCAGCAGCGCAACCCAGGAGAGGTTCGAGCAGTACGTC. Translation: CASSATQERFEQYV. V is TRBV7-2 and J is TRBJ2-7; D not resolved. This CDR3 spans 14 amino acids. The ends were cut back, 5 bases at V and 6 bases at J, with 17 bases in the middle. The V gene's germline CDR1 is SGHTA and CDR2 FQGNSA.

This clonotype was seen repeatedly, ten times or more. The rearrangement joins TRBV7-6 to TRBJ2-5; 8 nucleotides align to TRBD1. J was trimmed by 3 bases and V by 5 bases; bases with no gene match: 5. The germline gives CDR1 SGHVS, CDR2 FNYEAQ. CDR3 size: 14 residues. The CDR3 DNA reads TGTGCCAGCAGCCAGGGGGCTAGCAAAGAGACCCAGTACTTC. Translation gives CASSQGASKETQYF.

The V call is TRBV5-5, the J call TRBJ2-7; D is uncertain. CDR1 is SGHKS, CDR2 YYEKEE, per germline (reference sequence). The V and J ends lost 2 bases and 4 bases respectively, with 10 bases between them. The CDR3 sequence is 13 residues long. CDR3 amino acids: CASSFKTSYEQYF. The CDR3 nucleotides are TGTGCCAGCAGCTTCAAGACTTCGTACGAGCAGTACTTC.

The J gene is TRBJ2-5, the V gene TRBV5-1, with D unclear. The CDR3 loop spans 13 amino acids. V was shortened by 4 bases and J by 5 bases, with 12 bases between the two germline ends. Germline loops: CDR1 SGHRS, CDR2 YFSETQ. The CDR3 loop reads CASSPVPGETQYF. CDR3 in DNA: TGCGCCAGCAGCCCGGTCCCTGGGGAGACCCAGTACTTC.

This chain joins TRBV27 and TRBJ1-6, with no clear D. CDR3 length: 14 amino acids. Trimming shortened V by 1 base and J by 10 bases, and 11 bases separated the two germline ends. Germline-derived CDR1 and CDR2 are MNHEY and SMNVEV (reference sequence). CDR3 DNA: TGTGCCAGCAGTTTATACCGGGAGGGATCACCCCTCCACTTT. Protein: CASSLYREGSPLHF.

This chain connects TRBV2 to TRBJ2-3; 10 bases map to TRBD2. The V gene's germline CDR1 is SNHLY and CDR2 FYNNEI. The length of the CDR3 is 15 residues. J gave up 4 bases and V 7 bases, and 8 bases lay outside the gene matches. CDR3 sequence: CASIASGGDADTQYF. The CDR3 DNA reads as TGTGCCAGCATCGCTAGCGGGGGAGATGCAGATACGCAGTATTTT.

The table lists this clonotype with many counts. The chain couples TRBV12-3 or TRBV12-4 to TRBJ2-2; D is possibly TRBD2 (5 bases). The CDR3 has 14 residues. V lost 3 bases to trimming and J lost 1 base, with 6 bases between them. CDR3 sequence reads: CASSFGLNTGELFF. CDR3 DNA: TGTGCCAGCAGTTTCGGACTGAACACCGGGGAGCTGTTTTTT.

This chain links TRBV28 with TRBJ2-7; 9 nucleotides line up with TRBD1. Germline trimming cut 3 bases from V and 3 bases from J; bases unmatched to any gene: 6. Germline V gene sequence: CDR1 MDHEN, CDR2 SYDVKM. The CDR3 has 15 residues. The CDR3 protein is CASSLGGQGSYEQYF. Written as DNA, the CDR3 is TGTGCCAGCAGTTTGGGGGGACAGGGTAGCTACGAGCAGTACTTC.

This clonotype was observed a few times. CDR3 amino acids: CASSFGRGHLYEQYV. Here the CDR3 DNA reads TGTGCCAGCAGTTTTGGGCGGGGGCATCTTTACGAGCAGTACGTC. The V call is TRBV28, the J call TRBJ2-7; D possibly corresponds to TRBD2 (7 bases). Trimming removed 3 bases at V and 4 bases at J, with 16 bases between. The CDR3 sequence is 15 residues long. CDR1 MDHEN and CDR2 SYDVKM come from the germline V gene.

This clonotype was observed a few times. V is TRBV3-1 and J is TRBJ2-3, with 8 bases aligning to TRBD2. This CDR3 has 15 amino acids. Trimming cost V 4 bases and J 4 bases; bases outside gene matches: 7. Germline V gene lookup returns CDR1 LGHDT and CDR2 YNNKEL (reference sequence). CDR3 sequence (DNA): TGTGCCAGCAGCCGCCCAGCGGGGGTAGCAGATACGCAGTATTTT. Translation gives CASSRPAGVADTQYF.

V gene TRBV7-8 combines with J gene TRBJ1-1; no clear D. The length of the CDR3 is 9 residues. Deletions cut 5 bases from V and 9 bases from J, with 4 bases between. Germline CDR1 reads SGHVS; CDR2 reads FQNEAQ. CDR3: CASSAKAFF. DNA of the CDR3: TGTGCCAGCAGCGCGAAAGCTTTCTTT.

In this sample, this clonotype turned up a few times. This chain connects TRBV5-1 to TRBJ1-4, with D tentatively TRBD1 (5 bases). The germline V gene has CDR1 SGHRS and CDR2 YFSETQ. The CDR3 is 14 amino acids. V was trimmed by 7 bases and J by 8 bases, leaving 18 bases between them. The CDR3 protein is CASAPGTASEKLFF. The DNA of the CDR3 is TGCGCCAGCGCGCCCGGGACGGCTTCGGAAAAACTGTTTTTT.

CDR3 protein: CASSLVLTGELFF. The CDR3 nucleotides read TGTGCCAGCAGCTTAGTGCTCACCGGGGAGCTGTTTTTT. This chain uses TRBV7-9 with TRBJ2-2; D call uncertain. The CDR3 loop spans 13 amino acids. Trimming shortened V by 1 base and J by 4 bases, and 4 bases separated the two germline ends. Germline V gene lookup returns CDR1 SEHNR and CDR2 FQNEAQ (reference sequence).

There are a few counts of this clonotype. The chain has TRBV3-1 and TRBJ1-3; possible D gene TRBD1, 6 bases. V was trimmed by 2 bases and J by 4 bases, leaving 12 bases between them. The germline gives CDR1 LGHDT, CDR2 YNNKEL (reference sequence). The CDR3 contains 15 residues. The CDR3 reads CASSQQQGPGNTIYF. CDR3 bases: TGTGCCAGCAGCCAACAACAGGGACCAGGAAACACCATATATTTT.

The rearrangement links TRBV6-5 to TRBJ2-1; 7 nucleotides align to TRBD2. The germline gives CDR1 MNHEY, CDR2 SVGAGI. Trimming at V came to 6 bases and at J to 10 bases, leaving 18 bases not matched to a gene. This CDR3 is built from 16 residues. CDR3 loop: CASRQSSGTSFGEQFF. The CDR3 DNA is TGTGCCAGCAGGCAATCTAGCGGAACTTCCTTTGGCGAGCAGTTCTTC.